This entry is about one T cell receptor (beta chain). Antigen: not known. This sample is drawn from a study of regulatory T cells in long-lasting Graves disease. The study, taken as a whole, reports: Among samples with persistent disease, TRBV28, TRBJ1-2 and TRBJ2-5 were favored. Persistent Graves' patients showed less TCR diversity than newly diagnosed patients showed.

This CDR3 region has 14 residues. V was cut by 6 bases and J by 2 bases, with 14 bases left in between. CDR1 and CDR2 (germline): SQVTM, ANQGSEA. Time point in this sample: newly diagnosed GD, antithyroid drugs for less than 3 months. Making the TCR library involved RNA that had been extracted from PBMCs. Researchers made TCR beta libraries by using iRepertoire HTBI primers and running Arm-PCR on CDR3 regions. One entry per CDR3 protein results from TCRdb running MiXCR on the multiplex PCR reads. The sample holds about 430,000 distinct CDR3 sequences, about 15% seen once. This sample also belongs to another study, concerning T cells in Graves' hyperthyroidism and ophthalmopathy. That paper adds: The study used the HTBI primer set for a first-round RT-PCR of the TCR CDR3.

This receptor was identified in a woman aged 40 to 50 with Graves disease. The rearrangement links TRBV29-1 to TRBJ2-1, with D tentatively TRBD2 (5 bases). Sample: peripheral blood mononuclear cells (PBMCs), taken at new diagnosis, from a patient treated with antithyroid drugs. CDR3 in amino acids: CSVAPRETYNEQFF. CDR3 DNA sequence: TGCAGCGTCGCTCCCCGGGAAACCTACAATGAGCAGTTCTTC.